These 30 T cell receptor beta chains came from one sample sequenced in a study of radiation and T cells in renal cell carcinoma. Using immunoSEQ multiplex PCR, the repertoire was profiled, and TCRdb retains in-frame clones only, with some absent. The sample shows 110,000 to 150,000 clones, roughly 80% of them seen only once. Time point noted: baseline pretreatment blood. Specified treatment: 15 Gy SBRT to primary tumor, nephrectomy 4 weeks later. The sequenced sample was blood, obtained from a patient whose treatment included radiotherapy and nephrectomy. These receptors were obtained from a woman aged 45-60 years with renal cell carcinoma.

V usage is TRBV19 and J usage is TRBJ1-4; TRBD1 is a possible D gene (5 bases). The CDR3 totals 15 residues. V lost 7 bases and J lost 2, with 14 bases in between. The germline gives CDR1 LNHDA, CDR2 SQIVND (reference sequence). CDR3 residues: CASKPGFSTNEKLFF. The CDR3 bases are TGTGCCAGTAAGCCAGGGTTCTCGACTAATGAAAAACTGTTTTTT.

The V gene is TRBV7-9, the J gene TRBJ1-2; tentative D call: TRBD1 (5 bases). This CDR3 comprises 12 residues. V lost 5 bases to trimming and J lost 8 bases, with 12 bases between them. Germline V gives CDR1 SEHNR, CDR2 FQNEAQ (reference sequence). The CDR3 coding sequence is TGTGCCAGCAGCCTACTCCAGGGAGGCTACACCTTC. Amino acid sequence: CASSLLQGGYTF.

CDR3 DNA: TGTGCCAGCAGCTTAGGGAGGCTAGCGGGAGACCGAAGCACAGATACGCAGTATTTT. Translated: CASSLGRLAGDRSTDTQYF. The rearrangement links TRBV7-9 to TRBJ2-3, with TRBD2 identical over 10 bases. The CDR3 totals 19 residues. Germline assignment: CDR1 SEHNR and CDR2 FQNEAQ (reference sequence). V was pared by 1 base and J by 0 bases, with 10 bases of the junction left unmatched.

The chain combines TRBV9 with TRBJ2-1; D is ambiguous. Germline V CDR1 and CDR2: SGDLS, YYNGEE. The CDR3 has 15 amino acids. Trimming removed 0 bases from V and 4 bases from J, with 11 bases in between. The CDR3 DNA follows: TGTGCCAGCAGCGTAGCAGGACCAGGATACAATGAGCAGTTCTTC. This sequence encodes CASSVAGPGYNEQFF.

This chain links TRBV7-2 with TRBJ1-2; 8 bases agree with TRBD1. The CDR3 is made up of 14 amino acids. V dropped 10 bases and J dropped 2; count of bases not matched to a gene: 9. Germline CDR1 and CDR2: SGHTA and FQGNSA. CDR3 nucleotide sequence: TGTGCCACCCACTCGGACAGGGTGAACTATGGCTACACCTTC. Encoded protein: CATHSDRVNYGYTF.

The CDR3: CASSYSPERYTF. CDR3 nucleotides: TGTGCCAGCAGTTACTCGCCTGAAAGGTACACCTTC. V is TRBV6-6 and J is TRBJ1-2; D remains unclear. CDR3 size: 12 residues. V was clipped by 0 bases and J by 11 bases, with 10 bases between them. From germline, CDR1 is MNHNY and CDR2 SVGAGI (reference sequence).

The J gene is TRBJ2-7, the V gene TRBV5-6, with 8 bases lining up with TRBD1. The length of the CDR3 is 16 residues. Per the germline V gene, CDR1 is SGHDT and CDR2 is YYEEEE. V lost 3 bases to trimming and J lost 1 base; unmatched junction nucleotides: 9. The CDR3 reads CASSSGRRTGSYEQYF. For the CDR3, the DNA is TGTGCCAGCAGCTCGGGTAGGCGGACAGGGTCCTACGAGCAGTACTTC.

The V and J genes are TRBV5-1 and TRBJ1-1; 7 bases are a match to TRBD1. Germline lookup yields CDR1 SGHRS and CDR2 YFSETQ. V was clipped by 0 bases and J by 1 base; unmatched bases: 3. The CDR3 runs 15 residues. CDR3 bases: TGCGCCAGCAGCTTGGGGGGACAGCAGAACACTGAAGCTTTCTTT. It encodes CASSLGGQQNTEAFF.

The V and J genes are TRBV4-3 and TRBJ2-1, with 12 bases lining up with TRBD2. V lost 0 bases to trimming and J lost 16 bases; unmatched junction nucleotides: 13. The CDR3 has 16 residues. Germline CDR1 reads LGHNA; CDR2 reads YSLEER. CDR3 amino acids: CASSQEVLAGGIVGFF. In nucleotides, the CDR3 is TGCGCCAGCAGCCAAGAGGTCCTAGCGGGAGGGATAGTCGGATTCTTC.

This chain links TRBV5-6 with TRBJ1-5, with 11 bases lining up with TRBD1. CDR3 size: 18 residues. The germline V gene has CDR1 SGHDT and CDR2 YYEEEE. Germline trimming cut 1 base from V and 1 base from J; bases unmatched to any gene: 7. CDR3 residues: CASSLSGQGVRSNQPQHF. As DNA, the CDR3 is TGTGCCAGCAGCTTGTCGGGACAGGGGGTCAGAAGCAATCAGCCCCAGCATTTT.

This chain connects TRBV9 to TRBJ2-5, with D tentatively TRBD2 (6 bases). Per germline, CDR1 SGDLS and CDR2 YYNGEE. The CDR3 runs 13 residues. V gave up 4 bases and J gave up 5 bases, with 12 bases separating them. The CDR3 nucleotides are TGTGCCAGCAGCCCGGGGGTGGAGGAGACCCAGTACTTC. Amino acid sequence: CASSPGVEETQYF.

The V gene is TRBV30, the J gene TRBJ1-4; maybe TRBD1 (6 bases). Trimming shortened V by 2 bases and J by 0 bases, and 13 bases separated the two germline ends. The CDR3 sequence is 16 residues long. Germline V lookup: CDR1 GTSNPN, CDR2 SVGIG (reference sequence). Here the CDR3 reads CAWSTGQLATNEKLFF. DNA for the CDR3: TGTGCCTGGAGTACCGGACAGCTTGCAACTAATGAAAAACTGTTTTTT.

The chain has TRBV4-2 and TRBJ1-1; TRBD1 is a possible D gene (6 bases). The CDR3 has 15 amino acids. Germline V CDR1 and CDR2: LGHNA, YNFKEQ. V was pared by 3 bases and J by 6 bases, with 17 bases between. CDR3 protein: CASSHLPPGDSEAFF. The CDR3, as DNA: TGTGCCAGCAGCCATTTACCCCCAGGGGACTCTGAAGCTTTCTTT.

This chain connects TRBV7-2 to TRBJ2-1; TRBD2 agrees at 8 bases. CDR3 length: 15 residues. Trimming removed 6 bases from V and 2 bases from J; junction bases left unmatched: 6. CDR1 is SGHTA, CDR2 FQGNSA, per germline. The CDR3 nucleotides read TGTGCCAGCAGTGGCGGGAGGCGGACCTACAATGAGCAGTTCTTC. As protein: CASSGGRRTYNEQFF.

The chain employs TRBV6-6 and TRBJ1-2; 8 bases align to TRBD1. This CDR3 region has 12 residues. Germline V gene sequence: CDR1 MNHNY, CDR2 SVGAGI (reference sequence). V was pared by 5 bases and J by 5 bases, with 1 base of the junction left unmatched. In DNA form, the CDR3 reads TGTGCCAGCAGTAGACAGGGGTATGGCTACACCTTC. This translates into CASSRQGYGYTF.

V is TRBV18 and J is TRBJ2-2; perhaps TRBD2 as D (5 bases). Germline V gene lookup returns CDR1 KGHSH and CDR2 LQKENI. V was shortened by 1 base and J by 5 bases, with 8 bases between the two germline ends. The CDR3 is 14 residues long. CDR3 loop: CASSPLTSTGELFF. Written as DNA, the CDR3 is TGTGCCAGCTCACCACTCACTAGTACCGGGGAGCTGTTTTTT.

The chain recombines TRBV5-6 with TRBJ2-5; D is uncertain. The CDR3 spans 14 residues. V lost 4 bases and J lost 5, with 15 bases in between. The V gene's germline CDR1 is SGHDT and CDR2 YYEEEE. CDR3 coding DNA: TGTGCCAGCAGCCGACGCCTAACACGGGAGACCCAGTACTTC. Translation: CASSRRLTRETQYF.

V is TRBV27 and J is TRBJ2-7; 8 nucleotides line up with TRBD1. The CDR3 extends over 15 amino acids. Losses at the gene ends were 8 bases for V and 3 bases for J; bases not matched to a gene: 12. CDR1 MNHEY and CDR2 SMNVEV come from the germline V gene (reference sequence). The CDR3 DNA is TGTGCCAGCCCCGATCAGGGACAGGAGAACTACGAGCAGTACTTC. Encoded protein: CASPDQGQENYEQYF.

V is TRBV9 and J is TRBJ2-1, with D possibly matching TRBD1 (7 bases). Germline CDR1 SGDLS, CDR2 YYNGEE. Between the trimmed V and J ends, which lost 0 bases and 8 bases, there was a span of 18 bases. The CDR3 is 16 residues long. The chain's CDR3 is CASSVEGAGGFDEQFF. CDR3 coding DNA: TGTGCCAGCAGCGTAGAGGGGGCTGGAGGGTTTGATGAGCAGTTCTTC. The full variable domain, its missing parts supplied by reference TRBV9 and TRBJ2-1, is DSGVTQTPKHLITATGQRVTLRCSPRSGDLSVYWYQQSLDQGLQFLIQYYNGEERAKGNILERFSAQQFPDLHSELNLSSLELGDSALYFCASSVEGAGGFDEQFFGPGTRLTVL.

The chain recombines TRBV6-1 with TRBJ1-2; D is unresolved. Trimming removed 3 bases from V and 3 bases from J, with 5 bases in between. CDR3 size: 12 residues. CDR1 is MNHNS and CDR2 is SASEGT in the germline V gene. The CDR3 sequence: CASSDSYYGYTF. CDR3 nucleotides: TGTGCCAGCAGTGACTCTTACTATGGCTACACCTTC.

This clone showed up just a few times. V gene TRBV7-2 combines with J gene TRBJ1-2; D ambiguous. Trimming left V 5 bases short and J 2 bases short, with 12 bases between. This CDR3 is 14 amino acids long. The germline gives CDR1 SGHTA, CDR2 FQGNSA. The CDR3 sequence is CASSHRTRNYGYTF. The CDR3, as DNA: TGTGCCAGCAGCCACCGGACGAGAAACTATGGCTACACCTTC.

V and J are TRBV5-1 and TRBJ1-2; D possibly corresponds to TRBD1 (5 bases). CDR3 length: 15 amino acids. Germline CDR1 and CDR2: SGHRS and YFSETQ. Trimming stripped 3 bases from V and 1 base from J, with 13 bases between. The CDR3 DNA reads TGCGCCAGCAGCTACACGACAGCAAATAACTATGGCTACACCTTC. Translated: CASSYTTANNYGYTF.

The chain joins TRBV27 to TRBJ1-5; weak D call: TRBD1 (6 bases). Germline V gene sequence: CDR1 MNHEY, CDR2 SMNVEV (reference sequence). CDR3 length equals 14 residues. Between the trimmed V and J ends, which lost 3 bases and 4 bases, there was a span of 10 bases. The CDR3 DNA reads TGTGCCAGCAGTTTTCAGGGGCCGAATCAGCCCCAGCATTTT. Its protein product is CASSFQGPNQPQHF.

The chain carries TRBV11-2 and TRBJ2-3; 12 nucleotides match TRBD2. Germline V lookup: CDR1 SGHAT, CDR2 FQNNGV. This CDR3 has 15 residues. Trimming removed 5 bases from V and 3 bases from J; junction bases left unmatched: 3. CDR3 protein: CASSPGLAGTDTQYF. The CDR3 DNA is TGTGCCAGCAGCCCCGGACTAGCGGGGACAGATACGCAGTATTTT.

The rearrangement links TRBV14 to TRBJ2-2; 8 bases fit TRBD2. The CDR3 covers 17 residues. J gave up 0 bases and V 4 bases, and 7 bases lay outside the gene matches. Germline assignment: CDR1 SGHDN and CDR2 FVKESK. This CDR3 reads CASSPQPLAANTGELFF. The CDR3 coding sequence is TGTGCCAGCAGCCCCCAACCACTAGCGGCGAACACCGGGGAGCTGTTTTTT.

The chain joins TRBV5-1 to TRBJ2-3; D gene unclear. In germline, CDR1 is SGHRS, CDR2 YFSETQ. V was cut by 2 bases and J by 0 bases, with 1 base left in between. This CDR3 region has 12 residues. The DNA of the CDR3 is TGCGCCAGCAGCTTCAGCACAGATACGCAGTATTTT. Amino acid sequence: CASSFSTDTQYF.

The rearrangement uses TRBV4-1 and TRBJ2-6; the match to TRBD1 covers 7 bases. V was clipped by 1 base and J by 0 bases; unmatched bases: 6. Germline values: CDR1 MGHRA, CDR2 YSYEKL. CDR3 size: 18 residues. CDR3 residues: CASSQGTGSISGANVLTF. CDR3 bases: TGCGCCAGCAGCCAAGGGACAGGAAGTATCTCTGGGGCCAACGTCCTGACTTTC.

The CDR3 coding sequence is TGTGCCAGCACGGCGGGGGCCCGAATGGCGCAGTATTTT. This translates into CASTAGARMAQYF. The rearrangement uses TRBV6-5 and TRBJ2-3; perhaps TRBD2 as D (7 bases). Per germline, CDR1 MNHEY and CDR2 SVGAGI. The ends were cut back, 7 bases at V and 10 bases at J, with 18 bases in the middle. The CDR3 spans 13 residues.

The chain's CDR3 is CASSPPGSYEQYF. CDR3 nucleotides: TGCGCCAGCAGCCCACCGGGCTCCTACGAGCAGTACTTC. This chain joins TRBV4-3 and TRBJ2-7; D is unresolved. This CDR3 spans 13 amino acids. Germline V gene lookup returns CDR1 LGHNA and CDR2 YSLEER. With 4 bases removed from V and 0 bases from J, the gap between germline ends came to 7 bases.

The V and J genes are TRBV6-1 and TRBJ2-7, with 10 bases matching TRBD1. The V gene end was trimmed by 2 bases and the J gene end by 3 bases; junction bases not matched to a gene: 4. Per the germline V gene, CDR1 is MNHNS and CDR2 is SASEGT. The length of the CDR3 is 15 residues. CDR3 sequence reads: CASSELWDRGYEQYF. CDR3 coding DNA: TGTGCCAGCAGTGAACTCTGGGACAGGGGCTACGAGCAGTACTTC.